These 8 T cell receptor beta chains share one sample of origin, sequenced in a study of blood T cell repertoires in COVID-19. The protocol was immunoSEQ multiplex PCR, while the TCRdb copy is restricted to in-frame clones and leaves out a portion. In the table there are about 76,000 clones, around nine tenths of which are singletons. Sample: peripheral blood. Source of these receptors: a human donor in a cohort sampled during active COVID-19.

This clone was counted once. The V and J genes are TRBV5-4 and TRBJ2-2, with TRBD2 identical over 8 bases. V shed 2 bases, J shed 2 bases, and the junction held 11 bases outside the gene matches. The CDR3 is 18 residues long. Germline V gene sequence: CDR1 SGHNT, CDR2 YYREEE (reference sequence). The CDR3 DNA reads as TGTGCCAGCAGCTTTGGCGGGAGTGCGGGAGGAAACACCGGGGAGCTGTTTTTT. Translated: CASSFGGSAGGNTGELFF.

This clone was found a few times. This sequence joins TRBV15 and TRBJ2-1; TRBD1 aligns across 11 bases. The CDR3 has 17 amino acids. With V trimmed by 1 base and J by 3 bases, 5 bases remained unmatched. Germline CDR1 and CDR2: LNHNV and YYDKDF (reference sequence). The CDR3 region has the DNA TGTGCCACCAGCAGAGCTCCCGGGACAGGGGGCTACAATGAGCAGTTCTTC. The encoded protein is CATSRAPGTGGYNEQFF.

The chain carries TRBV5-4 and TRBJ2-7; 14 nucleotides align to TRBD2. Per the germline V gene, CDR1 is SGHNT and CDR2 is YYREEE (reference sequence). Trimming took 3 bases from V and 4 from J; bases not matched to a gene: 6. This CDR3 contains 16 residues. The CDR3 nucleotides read TGTGCCAGCAGCTCCGGGACTAGCGGGAGAAATTACGAGCAGTACTTC. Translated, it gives CASSSGTSGRNYEQYF.

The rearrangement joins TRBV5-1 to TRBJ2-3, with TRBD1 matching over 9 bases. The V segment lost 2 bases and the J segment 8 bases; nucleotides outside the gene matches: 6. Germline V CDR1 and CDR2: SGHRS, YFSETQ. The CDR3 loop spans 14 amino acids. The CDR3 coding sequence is TGCGCCAGCAGCTTAGCACCGGGACAGGGTACGCAGTATTTT. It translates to CASSLAPGQGTQYF. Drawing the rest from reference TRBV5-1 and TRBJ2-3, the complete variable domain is KAGVTQTPRYLIKTRGQQVTLSCSPISGHRSVSWYQQTPGQGLQFLFEYFSETQRNKGNFPGRFSGRQFSNSRSEMNVSTLELGDSALYLCASSLAPGQGTQYFGPGTRLTVL.

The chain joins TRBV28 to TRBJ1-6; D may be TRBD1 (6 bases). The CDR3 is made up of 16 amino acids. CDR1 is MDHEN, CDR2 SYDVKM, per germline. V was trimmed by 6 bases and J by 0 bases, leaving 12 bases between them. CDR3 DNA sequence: TGTGCCAGCAGCGCGACAGGCCCCTCCTATAATTCACCCCTCCACTTT. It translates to CASSATGPSYNSPLHF.

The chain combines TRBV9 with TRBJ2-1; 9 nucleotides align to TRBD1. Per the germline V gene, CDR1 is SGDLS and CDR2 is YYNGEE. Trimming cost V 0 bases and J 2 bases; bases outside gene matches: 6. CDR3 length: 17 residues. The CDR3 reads CASSVAGGQGPYNEQFF. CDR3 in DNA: TGTGCCAGCAGCGTAGCTGGGGGACAGGGACCCTACAATGAGCAGTTCTTC. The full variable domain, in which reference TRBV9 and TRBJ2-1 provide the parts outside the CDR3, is DSGVTQTPKHLITATGQRVTLRCSPRSGDLSVYWYQQSLDQGLQFLIQYYNGEERAKGNILERFSAQQFPDLHSELNLSSLELGDSALYFCASSVAGGQGPYNEQFFGPGTRLTVL.

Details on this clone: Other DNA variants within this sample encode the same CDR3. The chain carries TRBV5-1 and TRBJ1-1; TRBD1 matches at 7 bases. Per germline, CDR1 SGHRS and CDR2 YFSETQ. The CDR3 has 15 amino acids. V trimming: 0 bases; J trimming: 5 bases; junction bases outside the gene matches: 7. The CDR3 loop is CASSLVGQGETEAFF. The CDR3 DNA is TGCGCCAGCAGCTTGGTGGGGCAGGGGGAAACTGAAGCTTTCTTT.

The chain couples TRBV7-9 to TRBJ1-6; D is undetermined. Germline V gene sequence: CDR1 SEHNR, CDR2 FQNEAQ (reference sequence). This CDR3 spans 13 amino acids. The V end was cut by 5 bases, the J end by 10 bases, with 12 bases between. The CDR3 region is CASSTRGGSPLHF. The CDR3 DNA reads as TGTGCCAGCAGCACCCGCGGCGGGTCACCCCTCCACTTT.